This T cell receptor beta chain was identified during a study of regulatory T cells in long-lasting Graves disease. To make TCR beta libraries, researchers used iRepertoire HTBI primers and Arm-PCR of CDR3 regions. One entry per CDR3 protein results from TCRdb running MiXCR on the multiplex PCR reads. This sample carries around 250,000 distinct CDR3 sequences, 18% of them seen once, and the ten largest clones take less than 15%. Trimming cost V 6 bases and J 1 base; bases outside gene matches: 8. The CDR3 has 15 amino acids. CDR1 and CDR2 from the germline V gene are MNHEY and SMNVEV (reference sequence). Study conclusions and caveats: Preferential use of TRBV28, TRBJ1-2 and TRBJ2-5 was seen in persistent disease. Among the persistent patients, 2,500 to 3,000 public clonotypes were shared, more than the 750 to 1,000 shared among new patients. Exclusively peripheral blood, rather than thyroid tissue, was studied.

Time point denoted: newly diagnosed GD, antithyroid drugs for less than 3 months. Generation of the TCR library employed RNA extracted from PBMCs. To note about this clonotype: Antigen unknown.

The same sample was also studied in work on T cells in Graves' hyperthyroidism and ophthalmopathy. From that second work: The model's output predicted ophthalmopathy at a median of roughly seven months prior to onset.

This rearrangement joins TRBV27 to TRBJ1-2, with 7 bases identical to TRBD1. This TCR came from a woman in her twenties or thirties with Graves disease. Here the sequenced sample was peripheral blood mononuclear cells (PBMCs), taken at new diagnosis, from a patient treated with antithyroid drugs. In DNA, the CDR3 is TGTGCCAGCAGGGGGACAGCACAATTTAACTATGGCTACACCTTC. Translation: CASRGTAQFNYGYTF.